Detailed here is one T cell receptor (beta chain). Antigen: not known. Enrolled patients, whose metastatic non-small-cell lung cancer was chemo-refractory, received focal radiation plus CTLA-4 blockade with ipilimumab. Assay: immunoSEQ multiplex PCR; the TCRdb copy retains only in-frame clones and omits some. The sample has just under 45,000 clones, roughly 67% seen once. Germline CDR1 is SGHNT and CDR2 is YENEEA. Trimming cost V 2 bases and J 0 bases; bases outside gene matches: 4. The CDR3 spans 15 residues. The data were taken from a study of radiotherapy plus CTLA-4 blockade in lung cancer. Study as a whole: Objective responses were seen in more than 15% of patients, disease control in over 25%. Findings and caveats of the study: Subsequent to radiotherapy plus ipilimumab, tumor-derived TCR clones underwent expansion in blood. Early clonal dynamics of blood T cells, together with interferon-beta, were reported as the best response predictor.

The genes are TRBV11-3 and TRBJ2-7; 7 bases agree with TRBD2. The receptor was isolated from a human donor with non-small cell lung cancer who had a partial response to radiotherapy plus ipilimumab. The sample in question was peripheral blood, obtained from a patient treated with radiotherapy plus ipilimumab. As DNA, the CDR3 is TGTGCCAGCAGCTTACGAGGCGGGAGCTCCTACGAGCAGTACTTC. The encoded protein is CASSLRGGSSYEQYF.